Sequencing of this T cell receptor (beta chain) was carried out in a study of technical replicates of blood from a few donors. The CDR3 spans 11 residues. V dropped 7 bases and J dropped 4; count of bases not matched to a gene: 2. Germline V gene data show CDR1 as SQVTM and CDR2 as ANQGSEA. The method was immunoSEQ multiplex PCR; TCRdb's version includes in-frame clones alone and lacks a portion of them. Among about 87,000 clones, approximately 95% were seen once, and the ten largest hold approximately 0.35%. The chain uses TRBV29-1 and TRBJ2-3; 7 nucleotides match TRBD2. The sample consisted of T cells isolated from PBMCs. The clonotype was recovered from a human donor in good health. CDR3 nucleotides: TGCAGCGGGGACTACCCAGATACGCAGTATTTT. It codes for CSGDYPDTQYF.